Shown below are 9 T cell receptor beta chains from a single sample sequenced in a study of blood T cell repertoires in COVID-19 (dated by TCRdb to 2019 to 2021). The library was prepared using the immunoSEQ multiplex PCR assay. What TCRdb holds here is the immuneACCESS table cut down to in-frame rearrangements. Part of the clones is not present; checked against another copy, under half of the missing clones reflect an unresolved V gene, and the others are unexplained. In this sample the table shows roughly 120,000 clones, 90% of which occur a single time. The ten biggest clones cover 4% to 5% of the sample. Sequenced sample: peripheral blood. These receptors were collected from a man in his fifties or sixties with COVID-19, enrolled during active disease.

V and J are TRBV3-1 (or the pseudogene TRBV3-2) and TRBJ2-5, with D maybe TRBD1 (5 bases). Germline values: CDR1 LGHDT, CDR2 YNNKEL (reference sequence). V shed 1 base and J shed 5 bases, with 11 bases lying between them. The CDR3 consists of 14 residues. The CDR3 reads CASSQARGSETQYF. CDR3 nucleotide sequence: TGTGCCAGCAGCCAAGCAAGGGGATCTGAGACCCAGTACTTC.

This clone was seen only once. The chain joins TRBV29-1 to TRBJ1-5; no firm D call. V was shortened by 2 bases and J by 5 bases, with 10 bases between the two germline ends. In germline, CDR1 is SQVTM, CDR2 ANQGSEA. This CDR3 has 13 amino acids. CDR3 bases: TGCAGCGTTGAAACGGGAAGAGATCAGCCCCAGCATTTT. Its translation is CSVETGRDQPQHF.

The DNA for the CDR3 is TGTGCCAGCAGCCCCCGGGACAGGGACGACAATGAGCAGTTCTTC. This codes for CASSPRDRDDNEQFF. The V gene is TRBV5-4, the J gene TRBJ2-1, with TRBD1 identical over 9 bases. V shed 4 bases, J shed 5 bases, and the junction held 7 bases outside the gene matches. From germline, CDR1 is SGHNT and CDR2 YYREEE (reference sequence). CDR3 length: 15 amino acids.

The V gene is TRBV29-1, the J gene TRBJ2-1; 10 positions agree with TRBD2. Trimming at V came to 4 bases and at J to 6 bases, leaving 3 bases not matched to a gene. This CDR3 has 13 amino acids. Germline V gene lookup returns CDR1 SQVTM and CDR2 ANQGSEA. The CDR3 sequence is CSVASGSLNEQFF. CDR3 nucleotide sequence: TGCAGCGTTGCTAGCGGGAGCCTCAATGAGCAGTTCTTC.

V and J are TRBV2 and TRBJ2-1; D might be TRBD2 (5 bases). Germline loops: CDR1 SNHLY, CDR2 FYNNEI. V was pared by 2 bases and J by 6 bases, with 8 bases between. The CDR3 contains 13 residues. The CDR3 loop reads CASSEIRGNEQFF. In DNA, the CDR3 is TGTGCCAGCAGTGAAATCCGGGGCAATGAGCAGTTCTTC.

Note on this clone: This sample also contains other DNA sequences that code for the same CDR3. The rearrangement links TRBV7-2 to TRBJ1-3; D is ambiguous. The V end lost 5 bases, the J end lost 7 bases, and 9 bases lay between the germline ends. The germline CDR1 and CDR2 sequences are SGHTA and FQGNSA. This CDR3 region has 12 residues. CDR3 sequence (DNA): TGTGCCAGCAGCGCGACGGGGAACACCATATATTTT. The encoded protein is CASSATGNTIYF.

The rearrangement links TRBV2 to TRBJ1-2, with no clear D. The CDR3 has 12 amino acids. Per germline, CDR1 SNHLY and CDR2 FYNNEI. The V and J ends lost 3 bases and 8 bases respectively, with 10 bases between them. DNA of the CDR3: TGTGCCAGCAGTGATTACAGTTCGGGCTACACCTTC. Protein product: CASSDYSSGYTF.

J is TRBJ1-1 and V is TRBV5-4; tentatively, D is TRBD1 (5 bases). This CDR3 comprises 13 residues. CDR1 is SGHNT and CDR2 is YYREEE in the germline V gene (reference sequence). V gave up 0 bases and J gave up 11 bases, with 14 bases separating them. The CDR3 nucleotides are TGTGCCAGCAGCTTGGAGTACAGGTCCGATGCTTTCTTT. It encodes CASSLEYRSDAFF.

CDR3 loop: CASSQGYRVGSPLHF. The CDR3 DNA is TGTGCCAGCAGCCAAGGTTACAGGGTGGGTTCACCCCTCCACTTT. The V call is TRBV3-1 (or the pseudogene TRBV3-2), the J call TRBJ1-6, with D possibly matching TRBD1 (6 bases). Germline-derived CDR1 and CDR2 are LGHDT and YNNKEL (reference sequence). This CDR3 contains 15 residues. Trimming shortened V by 1 base and J by 9 bases, and 13 bases separated the two germline ends.